The 10 T cell receptor beta chains below all came from one sample that was sequenced in a study of regulatory T cells in long-lasting Graves disease (dated by TCRdb to 2020 to 2023). The library was prepared using multiplex PCR. The sequencer was an Illumina HiSeq 4000. TCR beta libraries were built with iRepertoire HTBI primers and Arm-PCR amplification of CDR3 regions. Through fastp at Q25 and MiXCR, TCRdb rebuilt clones from the public reads, retaining in-frame beta chains. All rows with the same CDR3 protein become a single entry with the most common DNA and genes. This sample comprises 620,000 or so distinct CDR3 sequences, roughly 15% of them detected only once. The ten largest clonotypes hold approximately 18% of the sample. The label giving this sample's time point can be read as: newly diagnosed GD, antithyroid drugs for less than 3 months. For both TCR sequencing and RNA sequencing, RNA was extracted from PBMCs in TRIzol.

Another study also made use of these data, one on T cells in Graves' hyperthyroidism and ophthalmopathy.

The material sequenced was peripheral blood mononuclear cells (PBMCs), taken at new diagnosis, from a patient treated with antithyroid drugs. The receptors stem from a woman in her 30s with Graves disease. Donor details come from another sample of the same person, matched by shared clones.

V gene TRBV15 combines with J gene TRBJ2-1, with D perhaps TRBD1 or TRBD2 (5 bases each). Germline V gene data show CDR1 as LNHNV and CDR2 as YYDKDF (reference sequence). V was trimmed by 1 base and J by 6 bases, leaving 13 bases between them. The CDR3 totals 15 residues. The CDR3: CATSRVGQGRNEQFF. Here the CDR3 DNA reads TGTGCCACCAGCAGAGTGGGGCAGGGACGCAATGAGCAGTTCTTC.

This clonotype was seen at least ten times. The rearrangement uses TRBV12-3 or TRBV12-4 and TRBJ1-4; 7 bases line up with TRBD1. The CDR3 spans 14 residues. J lost 3 bases, V lost 6 bases, and 4 bases had no gene match. In DNA form, the CDR3 reads TGTGCCAGCAGGCAAGGGACAGCTAATGAAAAACTGTTTTTT. It yields the protein CASRQGTANEKLFF.

In its sample, this clonotype was seen a few times. The CDR3 protein is CASSLFGPKNIQYF. Written as DNA, the CDR3 is TGTGCCAGCAGCTTGTTCGGCCCGAAAAACATTCAGTACTTC. The rearrangement links TRBV5-5 to TRBJ2-4; D unresolved. Trimming took 1 base from V and 4 from J, leaving 9 bases between them. This CDR3 has 14 residues. Germline lookup yields CDR1 SGHKS and CDR2 YYEKEE (reference sequence).

Remarks on this clonotype: This may come from a read error, since a much larger clone is one base off. The rearrangement links TRBV11-2 to TRBJ2-1; a weak D match, TRBD1 (5 bases). Germline CDR1 is SGHAT and CDR2 is FQNNGV. The CDR3 runs 16 residues. V lost 5 bases and J lost 4, with 18 bases in between. CDR3 sequence (DNA): TGTGCCAGCAGCACTCCCCGCGGACAACTATACAATGAGCAGTTCTTC. Translation gives CASSTPRGQLYNEQFF. The whole variable domain, filled in from reference TRBV11-2 and TRBJ2-1, reads EAGVAQSPRYKIIEKRQSVAFWCNPISGHATLYWYQQILGQGPKLLIQFQNNGVVDDSQLPKDRFSAERLKGVDSTLKIQPAKLEDSAVYLCASSTPRGQLYNEQFFGPGTRLTVL.

The CDR3 bases are TGTGCCAGCAGTTCCGGCGGTAAAGGGGCAGATACGCAGTATTTT. Protein: CASSSGGKGADTQYF. The chain couples TRBV12-3 or TRBV12-4 to TRBJ2-3, with D perhaps matching TRBD1 (5 bases). The V end lost 4 bases, the J end lost 4 bases, and 15 bases lay between the germline ends. CDR3 length equals 15 residues.

The sample holds many counts of this clonotype. The rearrangement joins TRBV7-9 to TRBJ1-5; the D gene is possibly TRBD1 (5 bases). Trimming shortened V by 5 bases and J by 5 bases, and 16 bases separated the two germline ends. Germline values: CDR1 SEHNR, CDR2 FQNEAQ (reference sequence). The CDR3 covers 15 residues. The CDR3 DNA sequence: TGTGCCAGCAGCACCGACAAGGGACTGGATCAGCCCCAGCATTTT. Translation: CASSTDKGLDQPQHF.

This clonotype was counted only a few times. The V and J genes are TRBV5-1 and TRBJ2-1; 8 nucleotides align to TRBD2. Germline values: CDR1 SGHRS, CDR2 YFSETQ. This CDR3 is 15 amino acids long. Trimming cost V 7 bases and J 2 bases; bases outside gene matches: 8. CDR3 residues: CASYDGRGAYNEQFF. The CDR3 DNA sequence: TGCGCCAGCTACGACGGGAGGGGGGCCTACAATGAGCAGTTCTTC. The complete variable domain, with remaining parts taken from reference TRBV5-1 and TRBJ2-1, reads KAGVTQTPRYLIKTRGQQVTLSCSPISGHRSVSWYQQTPGQGLQFLFEYFSETQRNKGNFPGRFSGRQFSNSRSEMNVSTLELGDSALYLCASYDGRGAYNEQFFGPGTRLTVL.

The rearrangement links TRBV30 to TRBJ2-7; TRBD1 matches at 7 bases. The CDR3 totals 13 residues. Germline CDR1 is GTSNPN and CDR2 is SVGIG (reference sequence). Losses at the gene ends were 1 base for V and 5 bases for J; bases not matched to a gene: 5. CDR3 DNA: TGTGCCTGGAGTGGGATTACAGGGGACGAGCAGTACTTC. Its protein is CAWSGITGDEQYF.

Only a few counts were recorded for this clonotype. V and J are TRBV20-1 and TRBJ1-6; D call uncertain. The CDR3 contains 16 residues. V shed 3 bases and J shed 2 bases, with 14 bases lying between them. Germline CDR1 and CDR2: DFQATT and SNEGSKA (reference sequence). The DNA of the CDR3 is TGCAGTGCTAGCCGCCCCAGCGACGCCTATAATTCACCCCTCCACTTT. Amino acid sequence: CSASRPSDAYNSPLHF.

V usage is TRBV6-1 and J usage is TRBJ2-6; 9 positions match TRBD1. This CDR3 contains 15 residues. The J segment lost 2 bases and the V segment lost 6 bases, leaving 2 bases of the junction unmatched. From germline, CDR1 is MNHNS and CDR2 SASEGT. DNA for the CDR3: TGTGCCAGCAGAACAGGGGGCCCTGGGGCCAACGTCCTGACTTTC. Translation gives CASRTGGPGANVLTF.